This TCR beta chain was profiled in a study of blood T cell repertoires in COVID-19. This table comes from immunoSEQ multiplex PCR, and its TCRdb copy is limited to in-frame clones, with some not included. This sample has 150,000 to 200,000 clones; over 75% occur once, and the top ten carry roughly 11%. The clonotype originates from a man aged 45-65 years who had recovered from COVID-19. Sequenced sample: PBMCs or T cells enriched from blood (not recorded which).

The CDR3 sequence is CASRPQGARGANYGYTF. The CDR3, as DNA: TGTGCCAGCAGGCCACAGGGGGCGCGGGGGGCTAACTATGGCTACACCTTC. The chain couples TRBV28 to TRBJ1-2, with 9 bases matching TRBD1. This CDR3 contains 17 residues. Germline V gene sequence: CDR1 MDHEN, CDR2 SYDVKM. The V and J ends lost 6 bases and 0 bases, in that order; junction bases with no gene match: 11.